The following is a T cell receptor (beta chain) sequence with its context. Germline CDR1 reads SGHKS; CDR2 reads YYEKEE (reference sequence). With V trimmed by 2 bases and J by 5 bases, 6 bases remained unmatched. The CDR3 is 15 residues long. The sample is drawn from a study of blood T cell repertoires in COVID-19. As for the study in general: Samples came from the United States, Italy and Spain, spanning acute and convalescent COVID-19. Sources were T cells, B-cell-depleted T cells, or PBMCs; the material itself was cDNA or gDNA.

Data came from immunoSEQ multiplex PCR; TCRdb stores just in-frame clones and leaves some out. The sample lists 35,000 to 40,000 clones; around four fifths were seen once. Sequencing input: peripheral blood. The chain employs TRBV5-5 and TRBJ1-1; 10 bases are a match to TRBD1. The receptor was isolated from a man aged 50 to 59 with active COVID-19. The CDR3 sequence is CASSFRDRGYTEAFF. CDR3 in DNA: TGTGCCAGCAGCTTCCGGGACAGGGGATATACTGAAGCTTTCTTT.